The T cell receptor beta chain under discussion was sequenced for a study of blood T cell repertoires in COVID-19. Study-wide background: There were acute and convalescent COVID-19 samples, and they came from the United States, Italy and Spain. T cells, B-cell-depleted T cells, or PBMCs provided the cDNA or gDNA that served as material.

Per germline, CDR1 MGHDK and CDR2 SYGVNS. Deletions cut 5 bases from V and 2 bases from J, with 14 bases between. The CDR3 consists of 15 residues. TCRdb's table, derived via immunoSEQ multiplex PCR, lists solely in-frame clones and lacks some. The repertoire has some 130,000 clones, roughly 83% of them found once; the top ten carry 5.5%. The TCR sequence derives from a man in his forties with acute COVID-19. The sequenced sample consisted of PBMCs or T cells enriched from blood (not recorded which). The chain joins TRBV25-1 to TRBJ2-3; maybe TRBD2 (6 bases). CDR3: CASSLGGSFTDTQYF. CDR3 DNA sequence: TGTGCCAGCAGTCTCGGGGGATCCTTCACAGATACGCAGTATTTT.